This is a list of T cell receptor beta chains from one sample in a study of T cell responses to AZD1222 COVID-19 vaccine. Profiled with immunoSEQ multiplex PCR; TCRdb holds only in-frame clones, not every one. Among roughly 140,000 clones listed, 85% to 95% were seen once. This sample comprised peripheral blood, obtained on day 0 of AZD1222 vaccination. The receptor set was obtained from an adult in good health. CDR3s include the opening cysteine and the closing phenylalanine or tryptophan. Each record gives: V gene, D gene, J gene, clone size, CDR3 DNA, CDR3 protein. The D gene is left open where the match is weak. Only part of the rows carry a size: once, few, many, or a class if the clone is expanded.

TRBV7-7	.	TRBJ1-2	.	TGTGCTAGCAGTTTAGGGGGGCAGGCCCTCTATGGCTACACCTTC	CASSLGGQALYGYTF
TRBV5-1	.	TRBJ2-7	.	TGCGCCAGCAGCTTGGGGTCAGGGGTTGACGAGCAGTACTTC	CASSLGSGVDEQYF
TRBV5-1	.	TRBJ2-7	.	TGCGCCAGCAGCTTCAAAAACAGCGGCTACGAGCAGTACTTC	CASSFKNSGYEQYF
TRBV19	TRBD1	TRBJ2-2	.	TGTGCCAGTCGAAAGCCCGGGACAGGGGTTACCGGGGAGCTGTTTTTT	CASRKPGTGVTGELFF
TRBV4-1	.	TRBJ2-3	few	TGCGCCAGCAGCCAAGGTAGGGGAACGGTCACAGATACGCAGTATTTT	CASSQGRGTVTDTQYF
TRBV10-3	.	TRBJ1-2	.	TGTGCCATCAGCCCATCGGCGGGACATAACTATGGCTACACCTTC	CAISPSAGHNYGYTF
TRBV5-5	TRBD1	TRBJ1-2	.	TGTGCCAGCAGCCCTCCGGGACAGCACTATGGCTACACCTTC	CASSPPGQHYGYTF
TRBV12-3/TRBV12-4	TRBD1	TRBJ1-2	.	TGTGCCAGCAGCTCGACAGGGTATTATGGCTACACCTTC	CASSSTGYYGYTF
TRBV25-1	.	TRBJ2-1	.	TGTGCCAGCGTCCCCGGGACATCACTTGGGAATGAGCAGTTCTTC	CASVPGTSLGNEQFF
TRBV6-4	TRBD2	TRBJ2-1	once	TGTGCCAGCAGTGCCTTTCTAGCGGGAAACAATGAGCAGTTCTTC	CASSAFLAGNNEQFF
TRBV18	.	TRBJ2-1	.	TGTGCCAGCTCCCGGGACAATGAGCAGTTCTTC	CASSRDNEQFF
TRBV10-3	.	TRBJ1-1	.	TGTGCCATCAGTGAGATCAGGGGTCGGAACACTGAAGCTTTCTTT	CAISEIRGRNTEAFF
TRBV15	TRBD1	TRBJ2-7	.	TGTGCCACCAGTGGCCTGGGACAGGGATTCTACGAGCAGTACTTC	CATSGLGQGFYEQYF
TRBV12-3/TRBV12-4	.	TRBJ1-2	.	TGTGCCAGCAGGGAAGCGGGCTACGGCTACACCTTC	CASREAGYGYTF
TRBV6-1	TRBD1	TRBJ2-7	.	TGTGCCAGCAGTGAAGTTTACAGGGGTTCCTACGAGCAGTACTTC	CASSEVYRGSYEQYF
TRBV4-3	.	TRBJ2-4	.	TGCGCCAGCAGCCTCTTAATATGGGACATTCAGTACTTC	CASSLLIWDIQYF
TRBV29-1	TRBD1	TRBJ1-2	.	TGCAGCGCAGCGGGACAGGGTGATAACTATGGCTACACCTTC	CSAAGQGDNYGYTF
TRBV5-4	TRBD1	TRBJ1-2	.	TGTGCCAGCAGCTTTGGGCTGCGGGACAGTAATTTAGGTCGGGATGGCTACACCTTC	CASSFGLRDSNLGRDGYTF
TRBV19	.	TRBJ1-1	.	TGTGCCAGTAGTCCGGGCAGCCCTTACACTGAAGCTTTCTTT	CASSPGSPYTEAFF
TRBV5-4	TRBD1	TRBJ1-6	.	TGTGCCAGCAGCTGGGGACAGGATGTCTATAATTCACCCCTCCACTTT	CASSWGQDVYNSPLHF
TRBV10-3	TRBD1	TRBJ1-3	.	TGTGCCAGCAGGGGGCAGACGGACACCATATATTTT	CASRGQTDTIYF
TRBV7-2	.	TRBJ2-7	.	TGTGTCAGCAGCCAGAGCGGGCTGACCTACGAGCAGTACTTC	CVSSQSGLTYEQYF
TRBV9	TRBD2	TRBJ2-7	.	TGTGCCAGCAGCGTCCGACGACTAGCGGAGAGCTACGAGCAGTACTTC	CASSVRRLAESYEQYF
TRBV2	.	TRBJ2-7	.	TGTGCCAGCAGTGAGCGGACTGTTTCCTACGAGCAGTACTTC	CASSERTVSYEQYF
TRBV3-1/TRBV3-2	.	TRBJ2-7	.	TGTGCCAGCAGCCAAGTCCGGATGGACAGGCGGGGCATCCTCTACTACGAGCAGTACTTC	CASSQVRMDRRGILYYEQYF
TRBV7-2	.	TRBJ1-1	.	TGTGCCAGCAGCCCACGACAGCACACTGAAGCTTTCTTT	CASSPRQHTEAFF
TRBV7-9	.	TRBJ2-7	once	TGTGCCAGCAGCTTAGGAGGGGTACACGAGCAGTACTTC	CASSLGGVHEQYF
TRBV5-4	TRBD2	TRBJ2-2	.	TGTGCCAGCAGACGGGGGCCGACTAGCGGGAGCTCTAACACCGGGGAGCTGTTTTTT	CASRRGPTSGSSNTGELFF
TRBV20-1	.	TRBJ1-2	.	TGCAGTGCTAGTCTGGGAATTGACTATGGCTACACCTTC	CSASLGIDYGYTF
TRBV15	TRBD1	TRBJ1-6	.	TGTGCCACCAGCAGAGATTACAGGGGCAGTTCACCCCTCCACTTT	CATSRDYRGSSPLHF
TRBV9	TRBD2	TRBJ2-7	once	TGTGCCAGCAGCGCTGCGGGGGGACTAGCGGGTGCCCACGAGCAGTACTTC	CASSAAGGLAGAHEQYF
TRBV24-1	.	TRBJ2-3	.	TGTGCCACCGGGGCGGCTGACACAGATACGCAGTATTTT	CATGAADTDTQYF
TRBV5-8	TRBD2	TRBJ2-1	.	TGTGCCAGCAGCTTGACTAGCGGGGGCGACTACAATGAGCAGTTCTTC	CASSLTSGGDYNEQFF
TRBV6-2/TRBV6-3	.	TRBJ1-1	once	TGTGCCAGCAGTTACTACGGTTCCGCAGGGTTGAACACTGAAGCTTTCTTT	CASSYYGSAGLNTEAFF
TRBV5-1	.	TRBJ2-3	.	TGCGCCAGCAGACCACACACAGATACGCAGTATTTT	CASRPHTDTQYF
TRBV7-6	.	TRBJ2-6	.	TGTGCCAGCAGCTTAGGGCCGAGCTCTGGGGCCAACGTCCTGACTTTC	CASSLGPSSGANVLTF
TRBV7-8	.	TRBJ2-7	.	TGTGCCAGCAGCTTAGGGGTAGCGACAAACGAGCGGGAGCAGTACTTC	CASSLGVATNEREQYF
TRBV7-2	.	TRBJ1-2	.	TGTGCCAGCAGCTTTTCGACGGGGAAAGCTAACTATGGCTACACCTTC	CASSFSTGKANYGYTF
TRBV5-5	.	TRBJ1-4	.	TGTGCCAGCAGCTTGGAGGGGCGGGTGAATGAAAAACTGTTTTTT	CASSLEGRVNEKLFF
TRBV12-3/TRBV12-4	.	TRBJ2-5	few	TGTGCCAGCAGTTTTAACCCCCCAGAGACCCAGTACTTC	CASSFNPPETQYF
TRBV3-1/TRBV3-2	.	TRBJ2-7	.	TGTGCCAGCAGGACGCAGGGCTACGAGCAGTACTTC	CASRTQGYEQYF
TRBV18	.	TRBJ1-2	.	TGTGCCAGCTCACGCCAACCCACAGTTACCGATAGCTACACCTTC	CASSRQPTVTDSYTF
TRBV15	.	TRBJ1-3	.	TGTGCCACCAGCGAGCGGGGGGCCAGCTCTGGAAACACCATATATTTT	CATSERGASSGNTIYF